The rows below give T cell receptor beta chains drawn from one sample of a study of vaccination and CD4 T cells after COVID-19. The antigens of these receptors remain unknown. TCRdb re-derived calls from the PCR reads in MiXCR, one entry per CDR3 protein. The sample carries about 22,000 distinct CDR3 sequences, around two fifths recorded once. The specimen comprised CD4+ T cells from blood, cultured in vitro, sampled about 7 months after SARS-CoV-2 vaccination. The receptors derive from a human donor who had recovered from COVID-19. The CDR3 runs from the conserved cysteine through the conserved F or W. The D gene is left open where the match is weak. Size is stated for part of the rows, as once, few or many counts, or as a class when the clone is expanded.

v_gene,d_gene,abundance,j_gene,CDR3aa,CDR3nt
TRBV7-3,TRBD1,.,TRBJ2-3,CASSLTDRASTDTQYF,TGTGCCAGCAGCTTAACGGACAGGGCTAGCACAGATACGCAGTATTTT
TRBV6-2/TRBV6-3,TRBD1,few,TRBJ1-2,CASSYSARADRGYGYTF,TGTGCCAGCAGTTACTCGGCCAGAGCGGACAGGGGCTATGGCTACACCTTC
TRBV7-9,TRBD1,.,TRBJ2-1,CASSLGMGQGGYYNEQFF,TGTGCCAGCAGCTTAGGAATGGGACAGGGAGGGTACTACAATGAGCAGTTCTTC
TRBV27,.,few,TRBJ2-7,CASSLSTGLTYEQYF,TGTGCCAGCAGTTTATCGACAGGACTAACCTACGAGCAGTACTTC
TRBV20-1,.,few,TRBJ2-7,CSARVEGGSYEQYF,TGCAGTGCTAGAGTGGAGGGAGGTAGCTACGAGCAGTACTTC
TRBV11-2,.,.,TRBJ1-1,CASSLSRVYYTEAFF,TGTGCCAGCAGCCTGTCCAGGGTTTATTACACTGAAGCTTTCTTT
TRBV20-1,.,few,TRBJ2-5,CSAARDTRGETQYF,TGCAGTGCCGCGCGGGACACCCGAGGGGAGACCCAGTACTTC
TRBV7-2,.,.,TRBJ2-3,CASSLAIWRKTDTQYF,TGTGCCAGCAGCTTAGCAATTTGGCGGAAGACAGATACGCAGTATTTT
TRBV20-1,.,few,TRBJ2-3,CSARAPQGRAGTADTQYF,TGCAGTGCTAGGGCACCCCAGGGTAGGGCGGGGACGGCAGATACGCAGTATTTT
TRBV2,.,.,TRBJ2-5,CASSAGLRGETQYF,TGTGCCAGCAGTGCCGGGCTGAGGGGCGAGACCCAGTACTTC
TRBV6-1,.,.,TRBJ2-7,CASSPDRWHEQYF,TGTGCCAGCAGTCCGGATAGGTGGCACGAGCAGTACTTC
TRBV20-1,.,.,TRBJ2-7,CSARDGYEQYF,TGCAGTGCTAGAGATGGCTACGAGCAGTACTTC
TRBV6-2/TRBV6-3,TRBD1,.,TRBJ1-1,CASSDLDRGNTEALF,TGTGCCAGCAGCGACCTGGACAGGGGGAACACTGAAGCTCTCTTT
TRBV20-1,TRBD2,.,TRBJ2-3,CSANKLAGGGVDTQYF,TGCAGTGCTAACAAATTAGCGGGAGGGGGTGTGGATACGCAGTATTTT
TRBV25-1,TRBD2,.,TRBJ2-7,CASSESRTSGSGEQYF,TGTGCCAGCAGTGAATCCAGGACTAGCGGGAGTGGGGAGCAGTACTTC
TRBV12-3/TRBV12-4,.,.,TRBJ2-1,CASSWGIGAGNEQFF,TGTGCCAGCAGTTGGGGAATAGGGGCGGGCAATGAGCAGTTCTTC
TRBV2,.,.,TRBJ2-3,CASKGYSTDTQYF,TGTGCCAGCAAGGGGTACAGCACAGATACGCAGTATTTT
TRBV15,.,.,TRBJ2-1,CATSRDRMDNEQFF,TGTGCCACCAGCAGAGATCGGATGGACAATGAGCAGTTCTTC
TRBV7-8,TRBD2,.,TRBJ2-5,CASSLSAGGRETQYF,TGTGCCAGCAGCTTATCTGCGGGGGGGCGGGAGACCCAGTACTTC
TRBV20-1,TRBD1,.,TRBJ2-5,CSANNRGETQYF,TGCAGTGCCAATAACAGGGGAGAGACCCAGTACTTC
TRBV7-6,.,.,TRBJ1-6,CASSLWTGRGYNSPLHF,TGTGCCAGCAGCCTGTGGACCGGTCGGGGATATAATTCACCCCTCCACTTT
TRBV20-1,.,few,TRBJ1-2,CSARGRRNDYYGYTF,TGCAGTGCTAGGGGGCGCCGAAATGATTACTATGGCTACACCTTC
TRBV19,TRBD2,.,TRBJ2-1,CASQARPSGHYNEQFF,TGTGCCAGTCAGGCACGCCCTAGCGGACACTACAATGAACAGTTCTTC
TRBV28,.,few,TRBJ1-6,CASSSPMTDYNSPLHF,TGTGCCAGCAGTTCACCAATGACAGACTATAATTCACCCCTCCACTTT
TRBV6-1,TRBD2,.,TRBJ2-5,CASSPGLAGAIQETQYF,TGTGCCAGCAGTCCGGGACTAGCGGGGGCCATACAAGAGACCCAGTACTTC
TRBV15,TRBD2,few,TRBJ2-7,CATRQSWGGVSEQYF,TGTGCCACCAGGCAGAGCTGGGGGGGAGTTAGCGAGCAGTACTTC
TRBV24-1,.,few,TRBJ2-1,CATMSYNEQFF,TGTGCCACCATGTCGTACAATGAGCAGTTCTTC
TRBV5-6,TRBD1,.,TRBJ2-5,CASSAGQGREETQYF,TGTGCCAGCAGCGCCGGACAGGGGAGGGAGGAGACCCAGTACTTC
TRBV29-1,.,few,TRBJ2-3,CSVGASSTDTQYF,TGCAGCGTTGGAGCCTCTAGCACAGATACGCAGTATTTT
TRBV7-9,.,.,TRBJ1-5,CASSLQGSDQPQHF,TGTGCCAGCAGCTTACAGGGGTCGGACCAGCCCCAGCATTTT
TRBV10-3,.,.,TRBJ2-3,CAISASGGTSTDTQYF,TGTGCCATCAGTGCCAGCGGAGGAACGAGCACAGATACGCAGTATTTT
TRBV29-1,.,.,TRBJ2-3,CSVVGLGSLPTDTQYF,TGCAGCGTTGTGGGACTGGGGAGTTTACCCACAGATACGCAGTATTTT
TRBV20-1,TRBD1,few,TRBJ1-5,CSARQTGGNQPQHF,TGCAGTGCTAGACAAACAGGGGGCAATCAGCCCCAGCATTTT
TRBV20-1,TRBD2,.,TRBJ2-3,CSAWASGTDTQYF,TGCAGTGCGTGGGCTAGCGGGACCGATACGCAGTATTTT
TRBV7-3,.,.,TRBJ2-5,CASSRGTTETQYF,TGTGCCAGCAGCAGAGGGACGACGGAGACCCAGTACTTC
TRBV7-8,.,.,TRBJ1-2,CASSLGQYYGYTF,TGTGCCAGCAGCTTAGGACAGTACTATGGCTACACCTTC
TRBV18,TRBD2,.,TRBJ2-5,CASSRTSGIQETQYF,TGTGCCAGCTCAAGGACTAGCGGGATTCAAGAGACCCAGTACTTC
TRBV27,.,once,TRBJ2-1,CASSLTRGHRRGRDEQFF,TGTGCCAGCAGTTTAACCAGGGGGCATCGGCGGGGGAGGGATGAGCAGTTCTTC
TRBV28,.,.,TRBJ1-5,CASSLWGGDAYQPQHF,TGTGCCAGCAGTTTATGGGGGGGGGACGCATATCAGCCCCAGCATTTT
TRBV6-1,.,few,TRBJ1-2,CASSPTPGQYGYTF,TGTGCCAGCAGTCCAACTCCGGGACAATATGGCTACACCTTC
TRBV19,.,.,TRBJ1-2,CASSLRLGYGYTF,TGTGCCAGTAGCCTAAGACTGGGCTATGGCTACACCTTC
TRBV11-3,.,.,TRBJ2-5,CASSLTSQETQYF,TGTGCCAGCAGCTTGACCAGCCAAGAGACCCAGTACTTC
TRBV20-1,TRBD1,few,TRBJ2-7,CSARDRRQGALEQYF,TGCAGTGCTAGAGATAGGAGACAGGGGGCGCTTGAGCAGTACTTC
TRBV11-2,.,.,TRBJ2-7,CASSRGGSGTSYEQYF,TGTGCCAGCAGCCGAGGGGGAAGCGGGACCTCTTACGAGCAGTACTTC